This TCR beta chain was identified during a study of blood T cell repertoires in COVID-19. TCRdb's copy holds only in-frame clones and misses some; the assay was immunoSEQ multiplex PCR. The repertoire has about 370,000 clones, roughly 90% of them found once; the top ten carry under 4%. The V segment lost 6 bases and the J segment 4 bases; nucleotides outside the gene matches: 6. Germline V gene sequence: CDR1 KGHSH, CDR2 LQKENI. This CDR3 spans 14 amino acids. The TCR comes from a woman younger than 45 with COVID-19, enrolled during active disease. The V and J genes are TRBV18 and TRBJ2-7, with 10 bases identical to TRBD1. Sequencing input: peripheral blood. CDR3 sequence (DNA): TGTGCCAGCTCCGACCGGGACAGGGGATACGAGCAGTACTTC. Its translation is CASSDRDRGYEQYF.